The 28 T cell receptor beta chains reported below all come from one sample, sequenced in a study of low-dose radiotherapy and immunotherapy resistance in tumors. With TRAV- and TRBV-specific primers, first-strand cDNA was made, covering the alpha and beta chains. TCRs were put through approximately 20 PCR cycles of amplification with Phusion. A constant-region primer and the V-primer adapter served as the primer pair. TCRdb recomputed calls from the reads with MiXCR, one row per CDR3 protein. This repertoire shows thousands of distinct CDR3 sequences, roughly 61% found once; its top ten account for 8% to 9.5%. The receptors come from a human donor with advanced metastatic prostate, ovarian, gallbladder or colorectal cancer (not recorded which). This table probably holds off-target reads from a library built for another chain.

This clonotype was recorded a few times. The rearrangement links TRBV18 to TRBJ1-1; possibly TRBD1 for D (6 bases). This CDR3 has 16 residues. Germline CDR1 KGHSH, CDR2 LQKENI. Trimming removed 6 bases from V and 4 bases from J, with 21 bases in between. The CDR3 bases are TGTGCCAGCTCCCTGGACAGCCGGCGAAGGTCCACTGAAGCTTTCTTT. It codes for CASSLDSRRRSTEAFF. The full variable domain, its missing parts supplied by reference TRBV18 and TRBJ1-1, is NAGVMQNPRHLVRRRGQEARLRCSPMKGHSHVYWYRQLPEEGLKFMVYLQKENIIDESGMPKERFSAEFPKEGPSILRIQQVVRGDSAAYFCASSLDSRRRSTEAFFGQGTRLTVV.

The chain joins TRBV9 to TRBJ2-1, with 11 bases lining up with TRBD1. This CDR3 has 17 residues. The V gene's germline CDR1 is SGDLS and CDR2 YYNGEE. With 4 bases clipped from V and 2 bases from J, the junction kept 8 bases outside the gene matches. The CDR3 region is CASSTPRDRGTYNEQFF. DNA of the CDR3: TGTGCCAGCAGCACCCCAAGGGACAGGGGGACCTACAATGAGCAGTTCTTC.

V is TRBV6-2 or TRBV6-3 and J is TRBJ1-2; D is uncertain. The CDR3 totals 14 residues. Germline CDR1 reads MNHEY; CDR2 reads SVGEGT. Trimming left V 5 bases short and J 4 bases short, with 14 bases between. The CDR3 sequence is CASSEWVLGYGYTF. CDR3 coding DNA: TGTGCCAGCAGTGAATGGGTTTTAGGCTATGGCTACACCTTC.

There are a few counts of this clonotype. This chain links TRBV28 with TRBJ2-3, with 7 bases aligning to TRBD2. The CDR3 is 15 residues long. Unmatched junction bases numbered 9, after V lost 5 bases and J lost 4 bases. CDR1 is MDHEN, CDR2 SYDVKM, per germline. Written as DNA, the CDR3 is TGTGCCAGCAGTACCGCGGGCGGGAGAGCAGATACGCAGTATTTT. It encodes CASSTAGGRADTQYF.

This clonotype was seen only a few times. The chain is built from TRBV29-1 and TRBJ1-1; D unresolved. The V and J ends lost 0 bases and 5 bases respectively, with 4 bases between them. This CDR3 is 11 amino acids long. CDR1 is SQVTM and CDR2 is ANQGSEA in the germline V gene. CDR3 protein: CSVEDSTEAFF. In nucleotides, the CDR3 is TGCAGCGTTGAAGATTCTACTGAAGCTTTCTTT.

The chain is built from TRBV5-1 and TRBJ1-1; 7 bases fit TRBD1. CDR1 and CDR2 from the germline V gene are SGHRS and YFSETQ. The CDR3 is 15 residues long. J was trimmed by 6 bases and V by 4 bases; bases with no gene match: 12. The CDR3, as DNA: TGCGCCAGCAGCCGATTTACAGGGGTTGAGGCTGAAGCTTTCTTT. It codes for CASSRFTGVEAEAFF.

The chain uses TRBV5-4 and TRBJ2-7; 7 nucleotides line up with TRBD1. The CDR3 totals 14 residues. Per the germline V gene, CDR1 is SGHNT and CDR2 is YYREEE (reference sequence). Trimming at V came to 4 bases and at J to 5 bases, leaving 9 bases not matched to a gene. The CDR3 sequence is CASSPTGNVNEQYF. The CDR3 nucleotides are TGTGCCAGCAGCCCGACAGGGAATGTCAACGAGCAGTACTTC.

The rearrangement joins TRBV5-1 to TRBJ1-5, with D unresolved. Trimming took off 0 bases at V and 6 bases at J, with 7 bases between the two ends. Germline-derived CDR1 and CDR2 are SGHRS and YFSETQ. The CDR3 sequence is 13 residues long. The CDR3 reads CASSLEDGQPQHF. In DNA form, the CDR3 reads TGCGCCAGCAGCTTGGAGGACGGTCAGCCCCAGCATTTT.

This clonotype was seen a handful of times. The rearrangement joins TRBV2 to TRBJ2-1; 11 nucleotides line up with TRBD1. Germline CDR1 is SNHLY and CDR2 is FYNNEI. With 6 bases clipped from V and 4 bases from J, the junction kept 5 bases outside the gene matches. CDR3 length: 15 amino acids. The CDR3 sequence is CASRGTGGSYNEQFF. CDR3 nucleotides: TGTGCCAGCAGAGGGACAGGGGGGTCTTACAATGAGCAGTTCTTC.

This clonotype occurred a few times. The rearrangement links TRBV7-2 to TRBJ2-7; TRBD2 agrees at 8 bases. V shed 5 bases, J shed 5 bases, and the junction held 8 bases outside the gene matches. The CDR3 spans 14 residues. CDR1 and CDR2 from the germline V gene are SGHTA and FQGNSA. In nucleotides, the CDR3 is TGTGCCAGCAGCGTCGGGGGGGGGCTGCACGAGCAGTACTTC. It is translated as CASSVGGGLHEQYF.

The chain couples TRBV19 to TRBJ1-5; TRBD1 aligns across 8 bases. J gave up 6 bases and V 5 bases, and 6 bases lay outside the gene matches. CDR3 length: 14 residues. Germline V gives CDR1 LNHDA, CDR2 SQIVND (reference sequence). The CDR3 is CASSDRGGSQPQHF. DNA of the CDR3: TGTGCCAGTAGTGACAGGGGCGGCAGTCAGCCCCAGCATTTT.

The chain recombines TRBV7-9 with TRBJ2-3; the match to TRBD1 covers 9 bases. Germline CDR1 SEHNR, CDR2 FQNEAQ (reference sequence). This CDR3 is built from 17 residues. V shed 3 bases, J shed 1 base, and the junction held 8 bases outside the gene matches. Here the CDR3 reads CASSLRRGQGRTDTQYF. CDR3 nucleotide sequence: TGTGCCAGCAGCTTGCGTCGGGGACAGGGTCGCACAGATACGCAGTATTTT.

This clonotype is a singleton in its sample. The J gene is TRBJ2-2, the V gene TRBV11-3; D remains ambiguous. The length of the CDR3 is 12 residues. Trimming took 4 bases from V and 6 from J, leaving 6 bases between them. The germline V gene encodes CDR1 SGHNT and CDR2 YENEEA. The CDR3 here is CASSSLSGELFF. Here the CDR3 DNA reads TGTGCCAGCAGCTCCTTGTCCGGGGAGCTGTTTTTT.

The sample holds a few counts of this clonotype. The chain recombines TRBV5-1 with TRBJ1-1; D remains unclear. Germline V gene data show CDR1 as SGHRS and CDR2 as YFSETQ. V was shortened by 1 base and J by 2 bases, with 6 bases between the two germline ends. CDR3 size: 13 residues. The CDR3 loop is CASSLTVNTEAFF. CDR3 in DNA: TGCGCCAGCAGCTTGACAGTTAACACTGAAGCTTTCTTT.

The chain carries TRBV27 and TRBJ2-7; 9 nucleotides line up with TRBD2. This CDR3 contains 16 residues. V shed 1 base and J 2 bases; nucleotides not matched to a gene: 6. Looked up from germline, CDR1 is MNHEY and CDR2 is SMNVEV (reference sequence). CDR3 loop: CASSLYSSGIAYEQYF. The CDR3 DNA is TGTGCCAGCAGTTTATACTCTAGCGGGATAGCCTACGAGCAGTACTTC.

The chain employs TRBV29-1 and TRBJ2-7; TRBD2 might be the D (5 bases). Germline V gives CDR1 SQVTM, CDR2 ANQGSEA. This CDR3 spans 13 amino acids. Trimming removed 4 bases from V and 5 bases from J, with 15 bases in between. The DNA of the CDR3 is TGCAGCGTTGCGTCCGGGGATGCCAACGAGCAGTACTTC. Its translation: CSVASGDANEQYF.

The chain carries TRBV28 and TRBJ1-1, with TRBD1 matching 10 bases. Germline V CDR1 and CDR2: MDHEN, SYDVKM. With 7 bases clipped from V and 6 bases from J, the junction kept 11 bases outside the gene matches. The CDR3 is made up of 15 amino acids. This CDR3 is CASNPGTGVWAEAFF. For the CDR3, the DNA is TGTGCCAGCAACCCCGGGACAGGGGTTTGGGCTGAAGCTTTCTTT. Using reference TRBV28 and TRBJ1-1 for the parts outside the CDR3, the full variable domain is DVKVTQSSRYLVKRTGEKVFLECVQDMDHENMFWYRQDPGLGLRLIYFSYDVKMKEKGDIPEGYSVSREKKERFSLILESASTNQTSMYLCASNPGTGVWAEAFFGQGTRLTVV.

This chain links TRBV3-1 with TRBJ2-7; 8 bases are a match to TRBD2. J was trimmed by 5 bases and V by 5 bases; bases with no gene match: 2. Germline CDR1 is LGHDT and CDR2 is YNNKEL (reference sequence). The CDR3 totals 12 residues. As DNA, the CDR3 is TGTGCCAGCAGCAATAGCGGGAACGAGCAGTACTTC. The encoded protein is CASSNSGNEQYF.

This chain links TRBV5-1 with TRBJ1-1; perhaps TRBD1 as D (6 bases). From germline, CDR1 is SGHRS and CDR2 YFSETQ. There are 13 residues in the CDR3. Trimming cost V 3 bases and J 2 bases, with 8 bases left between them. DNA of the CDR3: TGCGCCAGCAGCTGGACAGTTAACACTGAAGCTTTCTTT. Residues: CASSWTVNTEAFF. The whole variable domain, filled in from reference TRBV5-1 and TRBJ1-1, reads KAGVTQTPRYLIKTRGQQVTLSCSPISGHRSVSWYQQTPGQGLQFLFEYFSETQRNKGNFPGRFSGRQFSNSRSEMNVSTLELGDSALYLCASSWTVNTEAFFGQGTRLTVV.

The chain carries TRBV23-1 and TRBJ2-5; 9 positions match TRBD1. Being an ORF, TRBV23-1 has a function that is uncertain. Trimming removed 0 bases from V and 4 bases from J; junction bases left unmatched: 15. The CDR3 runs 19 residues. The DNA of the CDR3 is TGCGCCAGCAGTCAATCGGACTCAACCGGGACAGGGCCGACAGAGACCCAGTACTTC. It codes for CASSQSDSTGTGPTETQYF.

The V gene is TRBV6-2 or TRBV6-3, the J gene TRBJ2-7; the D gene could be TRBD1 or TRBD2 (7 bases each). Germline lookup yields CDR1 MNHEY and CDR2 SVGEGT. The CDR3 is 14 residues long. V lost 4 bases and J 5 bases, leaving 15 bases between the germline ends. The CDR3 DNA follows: TGTGCCAGCAGTTTATCAGGGGGGAGGGACGAGCAGTACTTC. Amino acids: CASSLSGGRDEQYF.

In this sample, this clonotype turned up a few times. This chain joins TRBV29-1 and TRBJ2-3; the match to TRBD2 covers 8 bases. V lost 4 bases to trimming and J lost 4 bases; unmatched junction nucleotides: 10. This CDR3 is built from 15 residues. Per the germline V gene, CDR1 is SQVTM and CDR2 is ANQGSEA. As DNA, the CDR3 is TGCAGCGTTGGGAAGCGGGAGATCGGCGCAGATACGCAGTATTTT. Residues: CSVGKREIGADTQYF.

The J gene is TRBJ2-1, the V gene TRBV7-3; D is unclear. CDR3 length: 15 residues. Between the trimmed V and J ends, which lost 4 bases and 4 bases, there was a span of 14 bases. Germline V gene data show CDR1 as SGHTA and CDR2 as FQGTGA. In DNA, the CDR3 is TGTGCCAGCAGCTCGTACGGCGGAGCTTACAATGAGCAGTTCTTC. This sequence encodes CASSSYGGAYNEQFF.

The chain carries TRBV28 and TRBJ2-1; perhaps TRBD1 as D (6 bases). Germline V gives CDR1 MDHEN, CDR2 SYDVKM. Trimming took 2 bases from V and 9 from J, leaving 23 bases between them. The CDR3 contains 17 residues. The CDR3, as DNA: TGTGCCAGCAGTTTACCCCCTTACAGGGCCGGTCCGTCTGAGCAGTTCTTC. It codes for CASSLPPYRAGPSEQFF.

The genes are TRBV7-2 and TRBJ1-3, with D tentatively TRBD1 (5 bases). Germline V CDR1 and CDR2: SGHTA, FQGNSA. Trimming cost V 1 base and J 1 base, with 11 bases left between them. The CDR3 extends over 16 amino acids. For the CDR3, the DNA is TGTGCCAGCAGCTTAGACGGGGGAGGGTCTGGAAACACCATATATTTT. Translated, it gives CASSLDGGGSGNTIYF.

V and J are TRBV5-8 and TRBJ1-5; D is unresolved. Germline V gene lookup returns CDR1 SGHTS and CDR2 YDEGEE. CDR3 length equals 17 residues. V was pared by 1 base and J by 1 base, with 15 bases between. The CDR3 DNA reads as TGTGCCAGCAGCTTGCCCCGACGGGTCGTGAGCAATCAGCCCCAGCATTTT. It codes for CASSLPRRVVSNQPQHF.

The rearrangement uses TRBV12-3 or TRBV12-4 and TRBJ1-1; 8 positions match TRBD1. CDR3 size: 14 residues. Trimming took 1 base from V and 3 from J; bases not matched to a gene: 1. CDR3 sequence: CASSLGTGYTEAFF. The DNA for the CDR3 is TGTGCCAGCAGTTTAGGGACAGGGTACACTGAAGCTTTCTTT.

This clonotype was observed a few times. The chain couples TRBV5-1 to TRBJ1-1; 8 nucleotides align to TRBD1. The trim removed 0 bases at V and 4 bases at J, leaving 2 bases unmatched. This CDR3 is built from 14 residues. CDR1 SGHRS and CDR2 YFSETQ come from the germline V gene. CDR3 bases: TGCGCCAGCAGCTTGGAGGACAGGGCCACTGAAGCTTTCTTT. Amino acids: CASSLEDRATEAFF.